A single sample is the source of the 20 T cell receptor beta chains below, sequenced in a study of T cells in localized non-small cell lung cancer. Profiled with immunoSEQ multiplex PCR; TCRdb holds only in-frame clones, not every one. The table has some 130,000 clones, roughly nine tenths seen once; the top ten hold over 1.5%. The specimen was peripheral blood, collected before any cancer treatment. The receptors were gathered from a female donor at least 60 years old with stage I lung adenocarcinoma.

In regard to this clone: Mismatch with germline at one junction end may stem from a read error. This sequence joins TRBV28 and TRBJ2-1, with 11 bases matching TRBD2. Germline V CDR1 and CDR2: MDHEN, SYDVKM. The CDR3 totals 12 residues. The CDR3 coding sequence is TGTGCCAGCACTTCCATGGGACTAGCGGCGCTCTTC. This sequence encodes CASTSMGLAALF.

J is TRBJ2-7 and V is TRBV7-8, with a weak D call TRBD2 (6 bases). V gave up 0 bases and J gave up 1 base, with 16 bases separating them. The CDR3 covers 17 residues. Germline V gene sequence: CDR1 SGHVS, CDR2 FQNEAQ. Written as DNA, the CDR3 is TGTGCCAGCAGCTTAGCGTGGAGGGCGGGATCGTCCTACGAGCAGTACTTC. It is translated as CASSLAWRAGSSYEQYF. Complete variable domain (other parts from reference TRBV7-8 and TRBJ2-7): GAGVSQSPRYKVAKRGQDVALRCDPISGHVSLFWYQQALGQGPEFLTYFQNEAQLDKSGLPSDRFFAERPEGSVSTLKIQRTQQEDSAVYLCASSLAWRAGSSYEQYFGPGTRLTVT.

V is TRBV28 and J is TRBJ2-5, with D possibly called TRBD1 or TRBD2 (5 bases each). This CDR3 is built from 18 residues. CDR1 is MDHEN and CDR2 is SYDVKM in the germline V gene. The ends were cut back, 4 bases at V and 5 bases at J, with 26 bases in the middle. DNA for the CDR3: TGTGCCAGCAGTTCATTATGGGGCCGGGGTTCTATTCGCGAGACCCAGTACTTC. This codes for CASSSLWGRGSIRETQYF.

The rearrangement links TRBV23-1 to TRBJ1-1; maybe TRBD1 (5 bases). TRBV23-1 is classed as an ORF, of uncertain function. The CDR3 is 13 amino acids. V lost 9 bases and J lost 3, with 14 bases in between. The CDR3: CARGAGGYTEAFF. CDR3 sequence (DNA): TGCGCCAGAGGCGCTGGGGGATACACTGAAGCTTTCTTT.

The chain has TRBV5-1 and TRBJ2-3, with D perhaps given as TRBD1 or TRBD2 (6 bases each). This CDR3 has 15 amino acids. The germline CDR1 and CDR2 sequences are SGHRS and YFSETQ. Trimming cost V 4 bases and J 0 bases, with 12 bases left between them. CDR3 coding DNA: TGCGCCAGCAGCCCGGGGGCCCTTAGCACAGATACGCAGTATTTT. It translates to CASSPGALSTDTQYF.

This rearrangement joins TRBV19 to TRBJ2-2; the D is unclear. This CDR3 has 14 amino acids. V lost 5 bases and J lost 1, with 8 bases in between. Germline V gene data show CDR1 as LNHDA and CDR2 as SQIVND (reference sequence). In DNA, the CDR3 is TGTGCCAGTAGTTTCCGAGAGAACACCGGGGAGCTGTTTTTT. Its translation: CASSFRENTGELFF.

The CDR3 here is CASSLSDSGELFF. The CDR3 DNA reads as TGTGCCAGCAGCTTAAGTGACAGCGGGGAGCTGTTTTTT. This sequence joins TRBV7-3 and TRBJ2-2; D is possibly TRBD1 (5 bases). CDR1 SGHTA and CDR2 FQGTGA come from the germline V gene. Trimming shortened V by 1 base and J by 7 bases, and 7 bases separated the two germline ends. The CDR3 spans 13 residues.

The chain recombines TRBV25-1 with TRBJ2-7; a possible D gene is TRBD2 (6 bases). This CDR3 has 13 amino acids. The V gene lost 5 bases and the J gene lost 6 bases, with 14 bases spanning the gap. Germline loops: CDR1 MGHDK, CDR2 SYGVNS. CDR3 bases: TGTGCCAGCAGTAGAGCGGGTTTCTCCGAGCAGTACTTC. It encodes CASSRAGFSEQYF.

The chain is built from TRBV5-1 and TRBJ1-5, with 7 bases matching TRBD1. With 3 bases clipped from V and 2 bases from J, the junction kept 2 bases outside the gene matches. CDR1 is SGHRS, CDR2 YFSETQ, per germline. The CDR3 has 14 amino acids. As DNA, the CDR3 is TGCGCCAGCAGCTATGGGACAGGCAATCAGCCCCAGCATTTT. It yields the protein CASSYGTGNQPQHF.

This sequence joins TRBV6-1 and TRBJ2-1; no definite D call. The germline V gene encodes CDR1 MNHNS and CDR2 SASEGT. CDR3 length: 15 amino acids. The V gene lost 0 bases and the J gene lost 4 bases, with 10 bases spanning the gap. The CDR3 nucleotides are TGTGCCAGCAGTGAAGCTTGGCTTGGATACAATGAGCAGTTCTTC. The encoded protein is CASSEAWLGYNEQFF.

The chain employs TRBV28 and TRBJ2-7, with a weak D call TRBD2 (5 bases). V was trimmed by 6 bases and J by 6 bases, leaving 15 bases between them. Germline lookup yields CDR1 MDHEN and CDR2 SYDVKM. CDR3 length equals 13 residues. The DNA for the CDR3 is TGTGCCAGCAGCAGTACTAGTGTATCCGAGCAGTACTTC. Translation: CASSSTSVSEQYF.

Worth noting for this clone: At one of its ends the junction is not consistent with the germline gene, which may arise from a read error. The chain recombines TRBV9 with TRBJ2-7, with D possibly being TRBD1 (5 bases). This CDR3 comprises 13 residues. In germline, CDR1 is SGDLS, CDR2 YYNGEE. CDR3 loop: CASSVDQGTAPAF. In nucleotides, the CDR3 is TGTGCCAGCAGCGTCGACCAGGGAACGGCCCCGGCCTTC. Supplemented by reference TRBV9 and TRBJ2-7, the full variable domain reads DSGVTQTPKHLITATGQRVTLRCSPRSGDLSVYWYQQSLDQGLQFLIQYYNGEERAKGNILERFSAQQFPDLHSELNLSSLELGDSALYFCASSVDQGTAPAFGPGTRLTVT.

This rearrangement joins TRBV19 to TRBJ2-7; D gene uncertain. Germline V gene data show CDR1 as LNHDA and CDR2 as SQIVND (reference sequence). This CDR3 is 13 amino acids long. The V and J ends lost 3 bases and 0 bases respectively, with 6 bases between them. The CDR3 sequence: CASSIQSSYEQYF. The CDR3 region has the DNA TGTGCCAGTAGTATTCAGAGCTCCTACGAGCAGTACTTC.

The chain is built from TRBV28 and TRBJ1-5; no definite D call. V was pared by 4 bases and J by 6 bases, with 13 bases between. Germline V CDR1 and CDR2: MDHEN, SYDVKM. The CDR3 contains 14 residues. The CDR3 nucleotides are TGTGCCAGCAGTTATGGCCAGATGAGTCAGCCCCAGCATTTT. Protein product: CASSYGQMSQPQHF. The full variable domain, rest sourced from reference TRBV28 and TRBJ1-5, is DVKVTQSSRYLVKRTGEKVFLECVQDMDHENMFWYRQDPGLGLRLIYFSYDVKMKEKGDIPEGYSVSREKKERFSLILESASTNQTSMYLCASSYGQMSQPQHFGDGTRLSIL.

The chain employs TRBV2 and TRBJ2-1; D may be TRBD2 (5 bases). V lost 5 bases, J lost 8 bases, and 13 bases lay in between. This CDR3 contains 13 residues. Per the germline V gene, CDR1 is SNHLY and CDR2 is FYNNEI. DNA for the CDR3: TGTGCCAGCAGTCTGTCACTAGAGGATGAGCAGTTCTTC. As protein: CASSLSLEDEQFF.

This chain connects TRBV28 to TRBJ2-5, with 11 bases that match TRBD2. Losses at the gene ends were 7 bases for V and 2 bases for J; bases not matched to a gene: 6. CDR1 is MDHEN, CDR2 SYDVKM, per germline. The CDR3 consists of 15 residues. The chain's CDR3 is CASTPGLAEQETQYF. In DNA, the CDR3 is TGTGCCAGCACACCGGGACTAGCGGAACAAGAGACCCAGTACTTC. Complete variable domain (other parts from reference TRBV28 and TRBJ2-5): DVKVTQSSRYLVKRTGEKVFLECVQDMDHENMFWYRQDPGLGLRLIYFSYDVKMKEKGDIPEGYSVSREKKERFSLILESASTNQTSMYLCASTPGLAEQETQYFGPGTRLLVL.

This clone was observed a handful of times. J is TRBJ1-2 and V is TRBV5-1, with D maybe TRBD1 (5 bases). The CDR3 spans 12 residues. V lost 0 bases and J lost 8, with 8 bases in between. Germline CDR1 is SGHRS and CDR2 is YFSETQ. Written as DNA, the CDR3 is TGCGCCAGCAGCTTGGTAGGGGACGGCTACACCTTC. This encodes CASSLVGDGYTF.

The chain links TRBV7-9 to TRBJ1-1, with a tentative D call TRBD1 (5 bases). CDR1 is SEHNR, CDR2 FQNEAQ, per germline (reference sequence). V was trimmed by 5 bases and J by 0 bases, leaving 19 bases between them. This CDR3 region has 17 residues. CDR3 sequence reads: CASSLRAGLGLNTEAFF. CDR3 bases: TGTGCCAGCAGCCTCAGGGCAGGGCTGGGGCTGAACACTGAAGCTTTCTTT.

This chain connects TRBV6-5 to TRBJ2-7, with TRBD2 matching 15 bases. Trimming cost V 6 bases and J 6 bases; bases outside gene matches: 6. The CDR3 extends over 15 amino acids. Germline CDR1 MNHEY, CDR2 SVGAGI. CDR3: CASRRGLAGGTEQYF. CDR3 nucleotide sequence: TGTGCCAGCAGACGGGGACTAGCGGGAGGTACCGAGCAGTACTTC.

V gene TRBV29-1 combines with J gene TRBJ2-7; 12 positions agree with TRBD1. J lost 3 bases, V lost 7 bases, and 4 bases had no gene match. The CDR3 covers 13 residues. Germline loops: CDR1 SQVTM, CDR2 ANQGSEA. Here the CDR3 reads CSAGTGGLYEQYF. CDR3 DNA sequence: TGCAGCGCCGGGACAGGGGGCCTCTACGAGCAGTACTTC.